This T cell receptor beta chain is from a study of cytotoxic CD8 clonotypes in ibrutinib-treated CLL. Study in general: There were 10 to 11 relapsed/refractory patients and around 15 treatment-naive patients, and approximately 17 were IGHV unmutated.

This table comes from immunoSEQ multiplex PCR, and its TCRdb copy is limited to in-frame clones, with some not included. The sample has over 95,000 clones; roughly 57% are singletons. V lost 5 bases and J 6 bases, leaving 10 bases between the germline ends. Germline V lookup: CDR1 SGHTA, CDR2 FQGTGA. The CDR3 loop spans 13 amino acids. Material: PBMCs, obtained after 24 months of ibrutinib treatment. This chain links TRBV7-3 with TRBJ2-2, with D possibly matching TRBD1 (6 bases). This TCR was sampled from a human donor with chronic lymphocytic leukemia. CDR3 residues: CASSVEGAGELFF. CDR3 coding DNA: TGTGCCAGCAGCGTTGAGGGGGCCGGGGAGCTGTTTTTT.